A single sample is the source of the 31 T cell receptor beta chains below, sequenced in a study of naive and memory T cell subsets (dated by TCRdb to about 2017). Antigens for these TCRs are unknown. Beyond this particular receptor, the publication reports: A few larger clonotypes were found in naive repertoires, especially CD8, and these larger clonotypes were possibly memory cells re-expressing CD45RA.

Library method: UMI-ligation and nested PCR. The sequencer was an Illumina MiSeq. To cover both TRBC1 and TRBC2, the beta constant-region primer consisted of an equimolar mix of two oligonucleotides. The ligated cDNA went through four rounds of PCR with nested alpha and beta constant-region primers together with the SP2 primer. Using fastp trimming at Q25 and MiXCR clonotype assembly, TCRdb reanalyzed the public sequencing data and kept in-frame beta chains. Every distinct CDR3 protein forms one entry, paired with its most common genes and DNA. In all, the sample holds fewer than 150,000 distinct CDR3 sequences, and around 21% of those were seen once. The ten largest clones represent 0.5% to 0.75% of the sample. The sequencing sample was made of naive CD8+ T cells from blood. The intended sense of this specimen's cell subset or site label: naive T cells, CD45RA high CD27+. Every receptor here comes from a human donor in good health.

This clonotype showed up just a few times. This chain links TRBV12-3 or TRBV12-4 with TRBJ2-3, with D possibly being TRBD1 or TRBD2 (5 bases each). CDR3 length equals 12 residues. The CDR3 nucleotides are TGTGCGGTGGGGGAGTACACAGATACGCAGTATTTT. It translates to CAVGEYTDTQYF.

The chain recombines TRBV19 with TRBJ2-3; 13 positions match TRBD2. The CDR3 runs to 15 residues. With 8 bases clipped from V and 5 bases from J, the junction kept 7 bases outside the gene matches. From germline, CDR1 is LNHDA and CDR2 SQIVND (reference sequence). CDR3 loop: CASRRLAGGVDTQYF. CDR3 in DNA: TGTGCCAGTCGTAGACTAGCGGGAGGAGTAGATACGCAGTATTTT.

In its sample, this clonotype was seen a few times. The chain combines TRBV7-3 with TRBJ2-5; a possible D gene is TRBD1 (6 bases). The germline V gene has CDR1 SGHTA and CDR2 FQGTGA. The CDR3 loop spans 17 amino acids. V was trimmed by 5 bases and J by 5 bases, leaving 24 bases between them. CDR3 nucleotide sequence: TGTGCCAGCAGCATCGGAATCGACAGGAACCCGACCGAGACCCAGTACTTC. It encodes CASSIGIDRNPTETQYF.

This clonotype was counted only a few times. This chain connects TRBV27 to TRBJ2-7, with D possibly TRBD2 on 5 matching bases. The V end lost 2 bases, the J end lost 5 bases, and 13 bases lay between the germline ends. Germline V gene sequence: CDR1 MNHEY, CDR2 SMNVEV (reference sequence). The CDR3 consists of 14 residues. The CDR3 region has the DNA TGTGCCAGCAGTTTAGGAACACCGGGGAACGAGCAGTACTTC. It codes for CASSLGTPGNEQYF.

This clonotype was detected only a few times. The chain links TRBV7-9 to TRBJ2-1; D remains unclear. This CDR3 has 14 residues. The V gene's germline CDR1 is SEHNR and CDR2 FQNEAQ (reference sequence). Trimming removed 4 bases from V and 5 bases from J, with 12 bases in between. The CDR3 here is CASSWSGSHNEQFF. In DNA form, the CDR3 reads TGTGCCAGCAGCTGGAGTGGCAGCCACAATGAGCAGTTCTTC.

This sequence joins TRBV6-5 and TRBJ1-4, with D uncertain. V was clipped by 5 bases and J by 5 bases, with 15 bases between them. The CDR3 covers 15 residues. Germline V CDR1 and CDR2: MNHEY, SVGAGI. CDR3 residues: CASSESDGRNEKLFF. The CDR3 nucleotides read TGTGCCAGCAGTGAGTCGGACGGCCGCAATGAAAAACTGTTTTTT.

This clonotype was seen a handful of times. This chain joins TRBV5-1 and TRBJ1-1; TRBD1 agrees at 9 bases. CDR3 length: 15 amino acids. With 4 bases clipped from V and 3 bases from J, the junction kept 7 bases outside the gene matches. Germline V gene sequence: CDR1 SGHRS, CDR2 YFSETQ. CDR3 protein: CASSALQGADTEAFF. The CDR3 region has the DNA TGCGCCAGCAGCGCCCTACAGGGGGCGGACACTGAAGCTTTCTTT.

This clonotype showed up just a few times. The V and J genes are TRBV19 and TRBJ2-1, with 11 bases that match TRBD2. The V gene end was trimmed by 3 bases and the J gene end by 10 bases; junction bases not matched to a gene: 14. The germline V gene has CDR1 LNHDA and CDR2 SQIVND (reference sequence). CDR3 size: 17 residues. In DNA form, the CDR3 reads TGTGCCAGTAGTATTCGTCTAGCGGGAGGCGAGGTAGGCGAGCAGTTCTTC. This gives the protein CASSIRLAGGEVGEQFF.

This clonotype was seen only a few times. The gene calls are TRBV2 and TRBJ2-5; D might be TRBD2 (6 bases). The germline CDR1 and CDR2 sequences are SNHLY and FYNNEI. There are 13 residues in the CDR3. The V end was cut by 4 bases, the J end by 7 bases, with 13 bases between. CDR3 sequence: CASSASGEWTQYF. Here the CDR3 DNA reads TGTGCCAGCAGTGCTTCGGGGGAGTGGACCCAGTACTTC.

The V call is TRBV4-1, the J call TRBJ2-7; TRBD2 aligns across 11 bases. This CDR3 contains 15 residues. Germline V lookup: CDR1 MGHRA, CDR2 YSYEKL. Trimming took 8 bases from V and 3 from J; bases not matched to a gene: 9. CDR3 DNA: TGCGCCAGCCGACTAGCGGGGAAGGGAGACTACGAGCAGTACTTC. Protein: CASRLAGKGDYEQYF.

A few counts support this clonotype. This chain connects TRBV11-2 to TRBJ1-1, with 8 bases matching TRBD1. Losses at the gene ends were 8 bases for V and 6 bases for J; bases not matched to a gene: 14. The CDR3 is made up of 15 amino acids. The V gene's germline CDR1 is SGHAT and CDR2 FQNNGV. The CDR3 region has the DNA TGTGCCAGCGTCGGCCCAGGGGGCGGGGGGGCTGAAGCTTTCTTT. Encoded protein: CASVGPGGGGAEAFF.

This chain links TRBV12-5 with TRBJ1-1, with D unclear. The germline V gene encodes CDR1 LGHNT and CDR2 FRNRAP. The CDR3 is made up of 13 amino acids. Trimming pared 6 bases from V and 0 bases from J, leaving 8 bases between. CDR3 coding DNA: TGTGCTAGTGGCCTAAGTATGAACACTGAAGCTTTCTTT. Translation: CASGLSMNTEAFF.

V gene TRBV7-6 combines with J gene TRBJ2-1; 10 bases are a match to TRBD2. This CDR3 is built from 19 residues. The germline V gene has CDR1 SGHVS and CDR2 FNYEAQ. Trimming at V came to 2 bases and at J to 4 bases, leaving 14 bases not matched to a gene. The CDR3 DNA is TGTGCCAGCAGCTTATTCCCCCTAGCGGGAGATCGGCTTTACAATGAGCAGTTCTTC. The encoded protein is CASSLFPLAGDRLYNEQFF.

The chain has TRBV29-1 and TRBJ2-2; TRBD2 is a possible D gene (6 bases). This CDR3 spans 16 amino acids. Germline-derived CDR1 and CDR2 are SQVTM and ANQGSEA. V was shortened by 4 bases and J by 1 base, with 16 bases between the two germline ends. The CDR3 loop is CSVVLTGEGNTGELFF. In DNA form, the CDR3 reads TGCAGCGTTGTTTTGACGGGAGAAGGGAACACCGGGGAGCTGTTTTTT.

A few counts support this clonotype. V is TRBV2 and J is TRBJ2-7; D may match TRBD1 or TRBD2 (5 bases each). The germline V and J ends were trimmed by 1 base and 4 bases, with 8 bases remaining between them. CDR1 is SNHLY, CDR2 FYNNEI, per germline. This CDR3 is built from 13 residues. CDR3 DNA sequence: TGTGCCAGCAGTGAAGGGGGGATTTACGAGCAGTACTTC. Translation: CASSEGGIYEQYF.

CDR3 region: CASSQWRQGDGYTF. The CDR3 nucleotides read TGTGCCAGCAGCCAATGGAGGCAGGGTGATGGCTACACCTTC. V is TRBV3-1 and J is TRBJ1-2; the D gene is possibly TRBD1 (5 bases). Between the trimmed V and J ends, which lost 2 bases and 6 bases, there was a span of 13 bases. The CDR3 totals 14 residues. The germline V gene encodes CDR1 LGHDT and CDR2 YNNKEL (reference sequence).

The chain combines TRBV11-2 with TRBJ2-7; TRBD2 might be the D (6 bases). Trimming left V 1 base short and J 2 bases short, with 9 bases between. The CDR3 covers 14 residues. Per the germline V gene, CDR1 is SGHAT and CDR2 is FQNNGV. The CDR3 bases are TGTGCCAGCAGCTTAGGTGCGGGAACCTACGAGCAGTACTTC. Translating gives CASSLGAGTYEQYF.

The chain employs TRBV2 and TRBJ2-5, with no clear D. The CDR3 totals 14 residues. Trimming cost V 0 bases and J 4 bases, with 9 bases left between them. CDR1 is SNHLY and CDR2 is FYNNEI in the germline V gene. The CDR3 sequence is CASSEAWGRETQYF. CDR3 sequence (DNA): TGTGCCAGCAGTGAAGCTTGGGGTCGAGAGACCCAGTACTTC.

This clonotype has at least ten counts. J is TRBJ2-3 and V is TRBV12-3 or TRBV12-4; D possibly corresponds to TRBD2 (5 bases). V was trimmed by 7 bases and J by 2 bases, leaving 10 bases between them. The CDR3 has 13 amino acids. In DNA, the CDR3 is TGTGCCAGCAATCAGGACTTCACAGATACGCAGTATTTT. Its translation is CASNQDFTDTQYF.

The chain uses TRBV29-1 and TRBJ2-3; 7 bases match TRBD2. The V gene's germline CDR1 is SQVTM and CDR2 ANQGSEA. The CDR3 spans 13 residues. After removal of 8 bases from V and 2 bases from J, the junction contained 7 bases not matched to a gene. CDR3 bases: TGCAGCACCACGGGGGGATTCACAGATACGCAGTATTTT. Translated: CSTTGGFTDTQYF.

The table lists this clonotype with a few counts. The gene calls are TRBV5-6 and TRBJ2-5, with D tentatively TRBD1 or TRBD2 (5 bases each). The CDR3 is made up of 14 amino acids. CDR1 is SGHDT, CDR2 YYEEEE, per germline. Trimming shortened V by 4 bases and J by 0 bases, and 10 bases separated the two germline ends. CDR3 sequence (DNA): TGTGCCAGCAGCCGGGACGGATACCAAGAGACCCAGTACTTC. As protein: CASSRDGYQETQYF.

This clonotype has only a few counts. V gene TRBV6-5 combines with J gene TRBJ1-2; D is ambiguous. The CDR3 spans 13 residues. V lost 0 bases and J 5 bases, leaving 7 bases between the germline ends. Germline V gene lookup returns CDR1 MNHEY and CDR2 SVGAGI. The CDR3 bases are TGTGCCAGCAGTTACTCTCCCGAATATGGCTACACCTTC. This translates into CASSYSPEYGYTF.

J is TRBJ2-7 and V is TRBV28, with D unresolved. Trimming took off 3 bases at V and 2 bases at J, with 11 bases between the two ends. Germline lookup yields CDR1 MDHEN and CDR2 SYDVKM. The CDR3 is 14 amino acids. CDR3: CASSFRQVPYEQYF. The CDR3 bases are TGTGCCAGCAGTTTTCGGCAGGTACCCTACGAGCAGTACTTC.

About this clonotype itself: At one end the junction does not follow the germline gene, possibly because of a read error. This sequence joins TRBV7-9 and TRBJ2-6; the match to TRBD2 covers 11 bases. Germline V CDR1 and CDR2: SEHNR, FQNEAQ (reference sequence). The CDR3 spans 17 residues. CDR3 amino acids: CASSLAGGPAGANVLTF. The CDR3 DNA follows: TGTGCCAGCAGTTTAGCGGGAGGGCCGGCTGGGGCCAACGTCCTGACTTTC.

The CDR3, as DNA: TGTGCCAGCAGCGAAGGGGGCACGACATACAATGAGCAGTTCTTC. Translation: CASSEGGTTYNEQFF. V gene TRBV9 combines with J gene TRBJ2-1, with 7 bases matching TRBD1. The germline V gene encodes CDR1 SGDLS and CDR2 YYNGEE. V shed 3 bases and J 4 bases; nucleotides not matched to a gene: 7. The CDR3 loop spans 15 amino acids.

The rearrangement joins TRBV4-1 to TRBJ2-2, with D tentatively TRBD2 (5 bases). The CDR3 covers 13 residues. Germline loops: CDR1 MGHRA, CDR2 YSYEKL. Trimming stripped 6 bases from V and 3 bases from J, with 8 bases between. The CDR3 sequence: CASRTGDTGELFF. The DNA for the CDR3 is TGCGCCAGCAGAACCGGGGACACCGGGGAGCTGTTTTTT.

V is TRBV4-1 and J is TRBJ2-7, with 11 bases fitting TRBD2. The germline CDR1 and CDR2 sequences are MGHRA and YSYEKL. The V and J ends lost 4 bases and 1 base, in that order; junction bases with no gene match: 12. This CDR3 has 18 amino acids. The CDR3 region is CASSPEGTSGRPSYEQYF. DNA for the CDR3: TGCGCCAGCAGCCCTGAAGGGACTAGCGGTAGACCATCCTACGAGCAGTACTTC.

This clonotype was recorded at least ten times. The rearrangement links TRBV27 to TRBJ2-1; D may correspond to TRBD1 or TRBD2 (6 bases each). The CDR3 extends over 18 amino acids. The V end lost 5 bases, the J end lost 5 bases, and 25 bases lay between the germline ends. The germline V gene has CDR1 MNHEY and CDR2 SMNVEV (reference sequence). CDR3 sequence reads: CASSATGTVWAGNNEQFF. The CDR3 DNA reads as TGTGCCAGCAGTGCTACAGGGACGGTTTGGGCGGGGAACAATGAGCAGTTCTTC.

The V and J genes are TRBV6-5 and TRBJ1-5; D not resolved. Looked up from germline, CDR1 is MNHEY and CDR2 is SVGAGI. The CDR3 extends over 14 amino acids. Trimming shortened V by 4 bases and J by 7 bases, and 14 bases separated the two germline ends. For the CDR3, the DNA is TGTGCCAGCAGTTCCTCTGAGGTATCCCAGCCCCAGCATTTT. It encodes CASSSSEVSQPQHF.

The rearrangement links TRBV12-5 to TRBJ2-7, with 9 positions matching TRBD1. This CDR3 is 17 amino acids long. Germline lookup yields CDR1 LGHNT and CDR2 FRNRAP. V lost 0 bases and J lost 5; bases outside the gene matches: 11. The CDR3 DNA sequence: TGTGCTAGTGGTTTGGTCATGACAGGGGGTGACCTCGACGAGCAGTACTTC. This gives the protein CASGLVMTGGDLDEQYF.

The chain uses TRBV28 and TRBJ2-7; 7 bases fit TRBD2. This CDR3 region has 15 residues. CDR1 and CDR2 (germline): MDHEN, SYDVKM. V was clipped by 5 bases and J by 0 bases; unmatched bases: 7. CDR3 residues: CASSLVRTSSYEQYF. The CDR3 DNA is TGTGCCAGCAGTCTGGTGCGGACTAGCTCCTACGAGCAGTACTTC.